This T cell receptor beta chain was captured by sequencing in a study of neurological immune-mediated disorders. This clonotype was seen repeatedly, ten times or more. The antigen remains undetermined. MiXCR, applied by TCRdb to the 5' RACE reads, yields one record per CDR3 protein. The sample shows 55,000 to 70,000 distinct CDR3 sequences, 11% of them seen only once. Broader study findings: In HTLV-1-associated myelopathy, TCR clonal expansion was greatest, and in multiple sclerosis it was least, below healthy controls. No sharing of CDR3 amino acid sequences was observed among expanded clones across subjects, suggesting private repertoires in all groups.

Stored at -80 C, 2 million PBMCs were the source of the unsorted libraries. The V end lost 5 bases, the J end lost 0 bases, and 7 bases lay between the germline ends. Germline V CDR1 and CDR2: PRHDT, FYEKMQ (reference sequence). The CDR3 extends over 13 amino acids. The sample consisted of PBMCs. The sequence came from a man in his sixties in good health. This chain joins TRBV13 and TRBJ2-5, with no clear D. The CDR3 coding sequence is TGTGCCAGCAGCCGATCGTACCAAGAGACCCAGTACTTC. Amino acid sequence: CASSRSYQETQYF. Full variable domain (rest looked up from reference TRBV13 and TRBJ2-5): AAGVIQSPRHLIKEKRETATLKCYPIPRHDTVYWYQQGPGQDPQFLISFYEKMQSDKGSIPDRFSAQQFSDYHSELNMSSLELGDSALYFCASSRSYQETQYFGPGTRLLVL.